The rows below give T cell receptor beta chains drawn from one sample of a study of graft-versus-host responses after intestinal transplantation. Their specific antigens are unknown. Sequencing used immunoSEQ multiplex PCR; TCRdb keeps in-frame clones, though not all of them. The sample yields tens of thousands of clones, about 87% seen once. The specimen comprised unstimulated CD4+ T cells sorted from spleen or lymph node cells, sampled before transplant. The receptors stem from a human donor who was the organ donor for an intestinal transplant. Each CDR3 is given with its conserved first and last residue. D genes are given only for firm matches. Clone size is stated in some rows and not others, as once, few, many or a class when expanded.

>TRBV5-4|-|TRBD1|TRBJ2-1
TGTGCCAGCAGCTTTCCTCCAGGGGGCGGTTCCTACAATGAGCAGTTCTTC
CASSFPPGGGSYNEQFF
>TRBV4-1|once|TRBD1|TRBJ2-1
TGCGCCAGCAGCGAGGGACAGGGGGCTACCACCCGTTACAATGAGCAGTTCTTC
CASSEGQGATTRYNEQFF
>TRBV5-1|-|TRBD1|TRBJ1-2
TGCGCCAGCAGCTTTGAGGGGGCGTACTATGGCTACACCTTC
CASSFEGAYYGYTF
>TRBV19|-|-|TRBJ1-6
TGTGCCAGTAGAGCACAGGGCGGGTCACCCCTCCACTTT
CASRAQGGSPLHF
>TRBV6-6|-|TRBD1|TRBJ1-1
TGTGCCAGCAGTTACGTGAGGGGGCTGCGGAACACTGAAGCTTTCTTT
CASSYVRGLRNTEAFF
>TRBV6-5|-|-|TRBJ1-5
TGTGCCAGCAGTTACTCGAGGGCAGAGAATCAGCCCCAGCATTTT
CASSYSRAENQPQHF
>TRBV7-6|-|-|TRBJ1-3
TGTGCCAGCAGCTCCGCAGGGACAGGAAACACCATATATTTT
CASSSAGTGNTIYF
>TRBV5-6|-|TRBD1|TRBJ2-3
TGTGCCAGCAGCCCACTGGGGACAGACCGACCAGATACGCAGTATTTT
CASSPLGTDRPDTQYF
>TRBV21-1|-|-|TRBJ1-5
TGTGCCAGCAACCAAACGAGTACACAGCCTACGGGGAAGCCCCAGCATTTT
CASNQTSTQPTGKPQHF
>TRBV4-2|-|-|TRBJ2-1
TGTGCCAGCAGCCAAGAAGTCGGGGGAGGCGTTGAGCAGTTCTTC
CASSQEVGGGVEQFF